This T cell receptor (beta chain) was retrieved from a study of human T cells and chemical hapten exposure. MiXCR was run by TCRdb on the RACE reads, yielding one entry per CDR3 protein. The sample holds about 45,000 distinct CDR3 sequences, 3.5% to 5% seen once. This clonotype was counted at least ten times. Germline loops: CDR1 SGHTA, CDR2 FQGNSA. The CDR3 runs to 13 residues. Trimming took off 2 bases at V and 3 bases at J, with 7 bases between the two ends. Time point defined: healthy volunteer bleed at 2 weeks. Total RNA extraction was carried out from unfractionated whole blood. Source material: whole blood. This clonotype was sampled from a human donor in good health. Some clones in this sample may be carry-over from other donors' samples. This sequence joins TRBV7-2 and TRBJ1-2, with a weak D call TRBD1 (6 bases). The CDR3, as DNA: TGTGCCAGCAGCTTAAGGACAGACTATGGCTACACCTTC. Its protein product is CASSLRTDYGYTF.